This is a list of T cell receptor beta chains from one sample in a study of T cells in Graves' hyperthyroidism and ophthalmopathy. From the multiplex PCR reads, TCRdb called clonotypes with MiXCR, one entry per CDR3 protein. This table has 550,000 to 850,000 distinct CDR3 sequences, approximately 19% appearing once. The sample consisted of blood. The receptors originated from a woman in her forties or fifties with Graves' hyperthyroidism that later progressed to Graves' ophthalmopathy. Both conserved end residues are part of each CDR3. Fields, in order: J gene, V gene, clone size, CDR3 protein. Clone size is shown for a subset of rows, as once, few, many or a class of expanded clone.

j_call: TRBJ2-1
v_call: TRBV20-1
clone_size: .
cdr3_aa: CSARMNRGSGNEQFF

j_call: TRBJ2-7
v_call: TRBV6-2/TRBV6-3
clone_size: .
cdr3_aa: CASSARHSYEQYF

j_call: TRBJ2-7
v_call: TRBV10-3
clone_size: many
cdr3_aa: CAIRIAGATSNEQYF

j_call: TRBJ1-2
v_call: TRBV18
clone_size: few
cdr3_aa: CASSYRADGDGYTF

j_call: TRBJ1-1
v_call: TRBV2
clone_size: many
cdr3_aa: CASTWQEGTEAFF

j_call: TRBJ2-1
v_call: TRBV3-1
clone_size: .
cdr3_aa: CASSHPGPGVYNEQFF

j_call: TRBJ1-1
v_call: TRBV19
clone_size: .
cdr3_aa: CASSSLLDTEAFF

j_call: TRBJ2-3
v_call: TRBV10-3
clone_size: .
cdr3_aa: CAISVRGGSSTDTQYF

j_call: TRBJ1-1
v_call: TRBV6-2/TRBV6-3
clone_size: .
cdr3_aa: CASSDLTGNTEAFF

j_call: TRBJ2-4
v_call: TRBV20-1
clone_size: .
cdr3_aa: CSARDPSGGAQNIQYF

j_call: TRBJ1-2
v_call: TRBV20-1
clone_size: .
cdr3_aa: CSAPKGENYGYTF

j_call: TRBJ1-6
v_call: TRBV30
clone_size: many
cdr3_aa: CAWSATGMGNSPLHF

j_call: TRBJ1-1
v_call: TRBV7-8
clone_size: many
cdr3_aa: CASSLAAGREEAFF

j_call: TRBJ2-2
v_call: TRBV5-1
clone_size: .
cdr3_aa: CASSITGRTGELFF

j_call: TRBJ1-2
v_call: TRBV10-3
clone_size: .
cdr3_aa: CAISEEGLYGYTF

j_call: TRBJ1-6
v_call: TRBV3-1
clone_size: .
cdr3_aa: CACSPSRGQGAPLHF

j_call: TRBJ1-2
v_call: TRBV12-3/TRBV12-4
clone_size: few
cdr3_aa: CASSPEGGGGYGYTF

j_call: TRBJ2-6
v_call: TRBV5-1
clone_size: few
cdr3_aa: CASSLSGISGANVLTF

j_call: TRBJ2-6
v_call: TRBV5-1
clone_size: .
cdr3_aa: CASSPPSSGANVLTF

j_call: TRBJ2-1
v_call: TRBV4-1
clone_size: many
cdr3_aa: CASSRHSSGGYNEQFF

j_call: TRBJ2-7
v_call: TRBV7-2
clone_size: many
cdr3_aa: CASSPDRGYEQYF

j_call: TRBJ2-1
v_call: TRBV27
clone_size: .
cdr3_aa: CASSFVGEYNEQFF

j_call: TRBJ1-1
v_call: TRBV12-3/TRBV12-4
clone_size: .
cdr3_aa: CASSALGRMEAFF

j_call: TRBJ2-1
v_call: TRBV11-2
clone_size: few
cdr3_aa: CASSSSAGWKYNEQSF

j_call: TRBJ2-1
v_call: TRBV12-3/TRBV12-4
clone_size: few
cdr3_aa: CASSRQGMNEQFF

j_call: TRBJ1-6
v_call: TRBV5-1
clone_size: .
cdr3_aa: CASSLAFQGAGSPLHF

j_call: TRBJ1-2
v_call: TRBV7-9
clone_size: .
cdr3_aa: CASSLSLTGGVYGYTF

j_call: TRBJ2-1
v_call: TRBV9
clone_size: many
cdr3_aa: CASSVGGASNEQFF

j_call: TRBJ1-5
v_call: TRBV15
clone_size: .
cdr3_aa: CATSRDAAGNQPQHF

j_call: TRBJ2-7
v_call: TRBV7-2
clone_size: few
cdr3_aa: CAGSLVARRVYEQYF

j_call: TRBJ1-2
v_call: TRBV12-3/TRBV12-4
clone_size: few
cdr3_aa: CASSTGDGGAGYTF

j_call: TRBJ2-2
v_call: TRBV29-1
clone_size: .
cdr3_aa: CSVAGGGGNTGELFF

j_call: TRBJ2-1
v_call: TRBV9
clone_size: .
cdr3_aa: CASSGTVNEQFF

j_call: TRBJ1-1
v_call: TRBV10-2
clone_size: few
cdr3_aa: CASSSFENTEAFF

j_call: TRBJ2-1
v_call: TRBV7-9
clone_size: few
cdr3_aa: CASSLSRGGVYNEQFF

j_call: TRBJ2-1
v_call: TRBV12-3/TRBV12-4
clone_size: many
cdr3_aa: CASSLALGVRGSEQFF

j_call: TRBJ1-3
v_call: TRBV6-1
clone_size: .
cdr3_aa: CASSEWPFSGNTIYF

j_call: TRBJ2-2
v_call: TRBV2
clone_size: many
cdr3_aa: CASSEYVVTGTGELFF

j_call: TRBJ2-6
v_call: TRBV19
clone_size: .
cdr3_aa: CASSITTPLRGGANVLTF

j_call: TRBJ2-1
v_call: TRBV5-1
clone_size: .
cdr3_aa: CASSVGGGLRGRPYNEQFF

j_call: TRBJ2-7
v_call: TRBV27
clone_size: many
cdr3_aa: CASSLGQSSYEQYF

j_call: TRBJ1-5
v_call: TRBV5-1
clone_size: few
cdr3_aa: CASSLWGQGSQPQHF

j_call: TRBJ2-3
v_call: TRBV5-1
clone_size: many
cdr3_aa: CASSLEMHLAVYF

j_call: TRBJ1-1
v_call: TRBV6-1
clone_size: .
cdr3_aa: CASRKGQEDTEAFF

j_call: TRBJ1-6
v_call: TRBV6-5
clone_size: .
cdr3_aa: CASSWPSEGTYNSPLHF

j_call: TRBJ2-2
v_call: TRBV7-2
clone_size: many
cdr3_aa: CASSSLAGGLDGELFF

j_call: TRBJ1-1
v_call: TRBV3-1
clone_size: many
cdr3_aa: CASSQEGHKTYTEAFF

j_call: TRBJ2-5
v_call: TRBV20-1
clone_size: many
cdr3_aa: CSARDPWRGAGTQETQYF

j_call: TRBJ2-2
v_call: TRBV9
clone_size: few
cdr3_aa: CASSVAGSHGELFF

j_call: TRBJ2-7
v_call: TRBV10-3
clone_size: .
cdr3_aa: CATGLSGTSEQYF

j_call: TRBJ2-5
v_call: TRBV6-1
clone_size: many
cdr3_aa: CASRPWSYAETQYF

j_call: TRBJ2-1
v_call: TRBV10-1
clone_size: .
cdr3_aa: CASSVGQGIDEQFF

j_call: TRBJ2-5
v_call: TRBV5-4
clone_size: .
cdr3_aa: CASSYPDRAETQETQYF

j_call: TRBJ2-3
v_call: TRBV20-1
clone_size: many
cdr3_aa: CSARQGRFASTDTQYF

j_call: TRBJ1-6
v_call: TRBV5-4
clone_size: few
cdr3_aa: CASSLGTARTRIDYNSPLHF

j_call: TRBJ2-7
v_call: TRBV3-1
clone_size: many
cdr3_aa: CASSHAAGGLEQYF

j_call: TRBJ2-7
v_call: TRBV5-6
clone_size: many
cdr3_aa: CASSPQGAYEQYF

j_call: TRBJ1-4
v_call: TRBV4-1
clone_size: .
cdr3_aa: CASSHPGQGIQKLFF